Listed here are 14 T cell receptor beta chains from one sample, sequenced in a study of TIL therapy for anti-PD-1-resistant metastatic lung cancer. As for time point: pre-treatment sample, taken before nivolumab and TIL therapy. The libraries were made with immunoSEQ v3. Clones were read by immunoSEQ multiplex PCR, and TCRdb kept only the in-frame ones, dropping some. The table records tens of thousands of clones, roughly 69% of them present only once. The sequencing used blood, collected at baseline. These receptors came from a woman aged 25-85 years with non-small cell lung cancer.

J is TRBJ2-3 and V is TRBV7-9, with D perhaps TRBD2 (6 bases). Trimming stripped 3 bases from V and 5 bases from J, with 9 bases between. This CDR3 comprises 13 residues. CDR1 and CDR2 from the germline V gene are SEHNR and FQNEAQ (reference sequence). CDR3 bases: TGTGCCAGCAGCTTCGGAGGGAGAGATACGCAGTATTTT. Translation: CASSFGGRDTQYF.

This clone was picked up one time. J is TRBJ2-5 and V is TRBV29-1; a possible D gene is TRBD2 (5 bases). Trimming shortened V by 7 bases and J by 5 bases, and 20 bases separated the two germline ends. Germline V lookup: CDR1 SQVTM, CDR2 ANQGSEA. This CDR3 has 14 amino acids. CDR3 sequence: CSAQLVGAVETQYF. The DNA of the CDR3 is TGCAGCGCCCAACTAGTAGGCGCCGTGGAGACCCAGTACTTC.

This clone was seen just once. The rearrangement joins TRBV11-3 to TRBJ2-3; 9 bases match TRBD2. The CDR3 is 16 amino acids. With V trimmed by 3 bases and J by 5 bases, 9 bases remained unmatched. The germline CDR1 and CDR2 sequences are SGHNT and YENEEA. CDR3 nucleotides: TGTGCCAGCAGCTTCAGCGCGGGAGGGCTCGGAGATACGCAGTATTTT. Its translation is CASSFSAGGLGDTQYF. The whole variable domain, remainder taken from reference TRBV11-3 and TRBJ2-3, is EAGVVQSPRYKIIEKKQPVAFWCNPISGHNTLYWYLQNLGQGPELLIRYENEEAVDDSQLPKDRFSAERLKGVDSTLKIQPAELGDSAVYLCASSFSAGGLGDTQYFGPGTRLTVL.

The chain couples TRBV30 to TRBJ2-3; TRBD2 matches at 7 bases. CDR3 size: 15 residues. V gave up 0 bases and J gave up 2 bases; unmatched junction bases: 5. The V gene's germline CDR1 is GTSNPN and CDR2 SVGIG (reference sequence). CDR3 loop: CAWSVRAGYTDTQYF. In nucleotides, the CDR3 is TGTGCCTGGAGTGTACGAGCGGGATACACAGATACGCAGTATTTT.

The chain is built from TRBV5-1 and TRBJ2-2; 7 bases are shared with TRBD1. CDR1 SGHRS and CDR2 YFSETQ come from the germline V gene. Trimming took 6 bases from V and 5 from J; bases not matched to a gene: 1. CDR3 length: 12 amino acids. This CDR3 is CASKGQTGELFF. The CDR3 DNA is TGCGCCAGCAAGGGACAGACCGGGGAGCTGTTTTTT.

This clone showed up just a few times. This chain links TRBV19 with TRBJ1-4; maybe TRBD1 (6 bases). The germline gives CDR1 LNHDA, CDR2 SQIVND (reference sequence). Deletions cut 6 bases from V and 8 bases from J, with 10 bases between. The CDR3 is 12 amino acids. The CDR3 is CASRETGEKLFF. CDR3 DNA sequence: TGTGCCAGTAGGGAGACAGGAGAAAAACTGTTTTTT.

V usage is TRBV29-1 and J usage is TRBJ2-4; 7 nucleotides align to TRBD2. The trim removed 7 bases at V and 5 bases at J, leaving 11 bases unmatched. Per the germline V gene, CDR1 is SQVTM and CDR2 is ANQGSEA. The CDR3 runs 14 residues. CDR3 region: CSGVDRGRENIQYF. CDR3 nucleotides: TGCAGCGGGGTGGATCGAGGGAGGGAAAACATTCAGTACTTC. Drawing the rest from reference TRBV29-1 and TRBJ2-4, the complete variable domain is SAVISQKPSRDICQRGTSLTIQCQVDSQVTMMFWYRQQPGQSLTLIATANQGSEATYESGFVIDKFPISRPNLTFSTLTVSNMSPEDSSIYLCSGVDRGRENIQYFGAGTRLSVL.

This clone was seen a few times. The chain is built from TRBV7-8 and TRBJ2-1; 9 nucleotides agree with TRBD2. Unmatched junction bases numbered 8, after V lost 3 bases and J lost 5 bases. Looked up from germline, CDR1 is SGHVS and CDR2 is FQNEAQ. This CDR3 has 16 residues. CDR3 coding DNA: TGTGCCAGCAGCTTCCGCAGACTAGCGGAGAACAATGAGCAGTTCTTC. Translating gives CASSFRRLAENNEQFF.

The CDR3 nucleotides read TGTGCCAGCAGTTCTCCTCGTTCCTACAATGAGCAGTTCTTC. Its translation: CASSSPRSYNEQFF. J is TRBJ2-1 and V is TRBV6-5; D is uncertain. The CDR3 sequence is 14 residues long. Deletions cut 4 bases from V and 1 base from J, with 8 bases between. CDR1 and CDR2 (germline): MNHEY, SVGAGI.

Regarding this clone: The same CDR3 arises from other DNA sequences in this sample as well. The gene calls are TRBV4-1 and TRBJ2-7; D unresolved. Trimming removed 1 base from V and 2 bases from J, with 9 bases in between. The CDR3 loop spans 14 amino acids. The germline CDR1 and CDR2 sequences are MGHRA and YSYEKL. CDR3 sequence: CASSQGLDPYEQYF. The CDR3 DNA reads as TGCGCCAGCAGCCAAGGCCTAGACCCCTACGAGCAGTACTTC.

This chain uses TRBV2 with TRBJ2-3, with D unresolved. CDR3 size: 16 residues. The ends were cut back, 3 bases at V and 2 bases at J, with 15 bases in the middle. CDR1 is SNHLY, CDR2 FYNNEI, per germline. CDR3 protein: CASSDFSGAVTDTQYF. CDR3 DNA sequence: TGTGCCAGCAGTGATTTTTCCGGCGCCGTCACAGATACGCAGTATTTT. The full variable domain, its missing parts supplied by reference TRBV2 and TRBJ2-3, is EPEVTQTPSHQVTQMGQEVILRCVPISNHLYFYWYRQILGQKVEFLVSFYNNEISEKSEIFDDQFSVERPDGSNFTLKIRSTKLEDSAMYFCASSDFSGAVTDTQYFGPGTRLTVL.

In its sample, this clone was seen once. The rearrangement links TRBV5-5 to TRBJ2-5, with 11 bases identical to TRBD2. J was trimmed by 4 bases and V by 1 base; bases with no gene match: 12. Germline lookup yields CDR1 SGHKS and CDR2 YYEKEE (reference sequence). The CDR3 covers 18 residues. CDR3 amino acids: CASSLRGTSGSGVETQYF. In nucleotides, the CDR3 is TGTGCCAGCAGCTTGCGGGGGACTAGCGGTTCAGGAGTAGAGACCCAGTACTTC.

This clone was observed a handful of times. V usage is TRBV7-8 and J usage is TRBJ1-1, with D perhaps matching TRBD1 (6 bases). Germline V gene lookup returns CDR1 SGHVS and CDR2 FQNEAQ. The CDR3 is made up of 16 amino acids. Trimming pared 5 bases from V and 5 bases from J, leaving 21 bases between. The CDR3 sequence: CASSPLTGLGRTEAFF. CDR3 in DNA: TGTGCCAGCAGCCCGCTGACAGGACTGGGTAGAACTGAAGCTTTCTTT.

The rearrangement uses TRBV18 and TRBJ1-2; unclear D gene. This CDR3 contains 11 residues. The V and J ends lost 8 bases and 2 bases respectively, with 6 bases between them. CDR1 and CDR2 from the germline V gene are KGHSH and LQKENI. The CDR3 region is CASPENYGYTF. In DNA, the CDR3 is TGTGCCAGCCCTGAGAACTATGGCTACACCTTC.